The 26 T cell receptor beta chains listed next were all sequenced from one sample in a study of human T cells and chemical hapten exposure. Time point denoted: patch test 2, 6 weeks after DPC sensitization. As to treatment: therapeutic diphenylcyclopropenone sensitization with weekly scalp DPC. TCRdb reanalysed the RACE reads using MiXCR and keeps one entry per CDR3 protein. The sample carries 330,000 or so distinct CDR3 sequences, 6% to 7% recorded once. The sequencing used whole blood, collected in connection with sensitization to the hapten diphenylcyclopropenone (DPC). These receptors came from a woman aged 18-29 years with alopecia areata. Some clones in this sample may be carry-over from other donors' samples.

The CDR3 loop is CAISPGDNEQFF. The CDR3 nucleotides read TGTGCCATCAGCCCGGGGGACAATGAGCAGTTCTTC. The chain has TRBV10-3 and TRBJ2-1, with TRBD2 as a possible D gene (6 bases). CDR3 length: 12 residues. Between the trimmed V and J ends, which lost 6 bases and 5 bases, there was a span of 8 bases. Germline V gives CDR1 ENHRY, CDR2 SYGVKD.

V is TRBV4-2 and J is TRBJ1-1; possible D gene TRBD1, 5 bases. CDR1 and CDR2 from the germline V gene are LGHNA and YNFKEQ. V shed 4 bases and J shed 9 bases, with 24 bases lying between them. This CDR3 comprises 16 residues. The CDR3 nucleotides are TGTGCCAGCAGCCCCCCTGAGCAGGGTGAGACCCGGAAAGCTTTCTTT. This codes for CASSPPEQGETRKAFF.

This clonotype occurred a few times. The V gene is TRBV7-2, the J gene TRBJ2-3; no firm D call. Deletions cut 4 bases from V and 4 bases from J, with 21 bases between. The CDR3 length is 17 residues. Germline-derived CDR1 and CDR2 are SGHTA and FQGNSA. The CDR3 DNA follows: TGTGCCAGCAGCTCCGAGTATAGTTTGTGGGGTCCAGATACGCAGTATTTT. Protein sequence: CASSSEYSLWGPDTQYF.

This clonotype occurred many times. The chain carries TRBV4-2 and TRBJ1-5; D unresolved. Trimming stripped 2 bases from V and 7 bases from J, with 12 bases between. Germline V lookup: CDR1 LGHNA, CDR2 YNFKEQ. This CDR3 spans 14 amino acids. The DNA for the CDR3 is TGTGCCAGCAGCCAATGGGGAGAGGAGCAGCCCCAGCATTTT. Its translation: CASSQWGEEQPQHF.

The chain employs TRBV7-2 and TRBJ1-3; tentative D call: TRBD1 (6 bases). V was cut by 2 bases and J by 4 bases, with 12 bases left in between. Germline assignment: CDR1 SGHTA and CDR2 FQGNSA. The CDR3 is 15 residues long. The CDR3 DNA reads as TGTGCCAGCAGCTTATGGGGGGCTGTAGGAAACACCATATATTTT. As protein: CASSLWGAVGNTIYF.

The chain has TRBV6-2 or TRBV6-3 and TRBJ2-3; D is uncertain. Germline lookup yields CDR1 MNHEY and CDR2 SVGEGT. The CDR3 spans 14 residues. Trimming left V 7 bases short and J 0 bases short, with 11 bases between. DNA of the CDR3: TGTGCCAGCACTGGTACAAGGAGCACAGATACGCAGTATTTT. It yields the protein CASTGTRSTDTQYF.

This clonotype was counted only a few times. The V gene is TRBV24-1, the J gene TRBJ2-5; TRBD2 matches at 8 bases. With V trimmed by 1 base and J by 5 bases, 17 bases remained unmatched. Germline V gene lookup returns CDR1 KGHDR and CDR2 SFDVKD. The CDR3 runs 19 residues. CDR3 DNA sequence: TGTGCCACCAGTGATTTAAATCCCCGGCTCGGGGGGGCCGCCGAGACCCAGTACTTC. Its protein is CATSDLNPRLGGAAETQYF.

This clonotype was picked up many times. This chain uses TRBV20-1 with TRBJ1-5, with 8 bases lining up with TRBD1. The CDR3 sequence is 16 residues long. With V trimmed by 1 base and J by 6 bases, 11 bases remained unmatched. The germline gives CDR1 DFQATT, CDR2 SNEGSKA (reference sequence). CDR3 in DNA: TGCAGTGCTAGAGTACCGGGACAGGTCTTTGGTCAGCCCCAGCATTTT. It translates to CSARVPGQVFGQPQHF.

In its sample, this clonotype was seen many times. The chain joins TRBV12-3 or TRBV12-4 to TRBJ1-5; D unresolved. V was pared by 1 base and J by 11 bases, with 12 bases between. The CDR3 sequence is 13 residues long. Here the CDR3 reads CASSLVSNAAQHF. For the CDR3, the DNA is TGTGCCAGCAGTTTAGTCAGCAACGCGGCCCAGCATTTT.

This chain connects TRBV3-1 to TRBJ2-7; 9 positions match TRBD1. CDR1 LGHDT and CDR2 YNNKEL come from the germline V gene (reference sequence). The ends lost 4 bases at V and 5 bases at J; junction bases unmatched: 6. CDR3 size: 14 residues. In nucleotides, the CDR3 is TGTGCCAGCAGCCCCGGGACAGGGCGGGACGAGCAGTACTTC. This gives the protein CASSPGTGRDEQYF.

This clonotype was seen ten or more times. CDR3 DNA sequence: TGTGCCAGCAGTTCCATGGAGGGGTCGGAGACCCAGTACTTC. It translates to CASSSMEGSETQYF. V gene TRBV12-3 or TRBV12-4 combines with J gene TRBJ2-5; D is possibly TRBD2 (6 bases). The V end lost 4 bases, the J end lost 5 bases, and 14 bases lay between the germline ends. This CDR3 is 14 amino acids long.

At least ten counts were recorded for this clonotype. This sequence joins TRBV4-3 and TRBJ1-2; D may be TRBD1 (6 bases). Trimming stripped 0 bases from V and 4 bases from J, with 12 bases between. This CDR3 contains 15 residues. Germline assignment: CDR1 LGHNA and CDR2 YSLEER. As DNA, the CDR3 is TGCGCCAGCAGCCAAGATTTGACAGGCGGCTATGGCTACACCTTC. Protein sequence: CASSQDLTGGYGYTF.

The sample holds a few counts of this clonotype. The chain links TRBV2 to TRBJ1-4, with D perhaps TRBD1 (5 bases). CDR3 length equals 14 residues. CDR1 is SNHLY, CDR2 FYNNEI, per germline. Trimming took 6 bases from V and 3 from J, leaving 11 bases between them. In nucleotides, the CDR3 is TGTGCCAGCAGCGGGGGATCAGCTAATGAAAAACTGTTTTTT. Amino acids: CASSGGSANEKLFF. The complete variable domain, with remaining parts taken from reference TRBV2 and TRBJ1-4, reads EPEVTQTPSHQVTQMGQEVILRCVPISNHLYFYWYRQILGQKVEFLVSFYNNEISEKSEIFDDQFSVERPDGSNFTLKIRSTKLEDSAMYFCASSGGSANEKLFFGSGTQLSVL.

This clonotype came up a few times. The chain uses TRBV7-2 and TRBJ1-1; possibly TRBD1 for D (5 bases). This CDR3 region has 13 residues. Deletions cut 1 base from V and 6 bases from J, with 9 bases between. From germline, CDR1 is SGHTA and CDR2 FQGNSA. CDR3 sequence: CASSLVRGSEAFF. In nucleotides, the CDR3 is TGTGCCAGCAGCTTAGTTCGGGGCTCTGAAGCTTTCTTT.

This rearrangement joins TRBV6-1 to TRBJ2-3; 7 nucleotides align to TRBD1. This CDR3 is built from 14 residues. Trimming at V came to 4 bases and at J to 5 bases, leaving 6 bases not matched to a gene. CDR1 and CDR2 from the germline V gene are MNHNS and SASEGT. The CDR3 sequence is CASSVTGLGDTQYF. For the CDR3, the DNA is TGTGCCAGCAGTGTGACAGGGTTGGGAGATACGCAGTATTTT.

The V gene is TRBV12-3 or TRBV12-4, the J gene TRBJ2-3; maybe TRBD2 (6 bases). Trimming removed 5 bases from V and 0 bases from J, with 18 bases in between. The CDR3 is made up of 17 amino acids. The DNA of the CDR3 is TGTGCCAGCAGTACCGACTCTGCGGGGTCTAGCACAGATACGCAGTATTTT. Its protein product is CASSTDSAGSSTDTQYF.

The rearrangement uses TRBV12-3 or TRBV12-4 and TRBJ2-1, with D possibly being TRBD2 (6 bases). This CDR3 is built from 14 residues. V was shortened by 2 bases and J by 9 bases, with 14 bases between the two germline ends. This CDR3 is CASSLRTGVSEQFF. The CDR3 DNA sequence: TGTGCCAGCAGTTTACGGACGGGAGTCAGTGAGCAGTTCTTC.

Ten or more counts support this clonotype. The chain employs TRBV12-3 or TRBV12-4 and TRBJ1-1; D remains ambiguous. The ends were cut back, 4 bases at V and 3 bases at J, with 9 bases in the middle. This CDR3 is 13 amino acids long. CDR3 DNA: TGTGCCAGCAGTTACGGAGGATACACTGAAGCTTTCTTT. Translation: CASSYGGYTEAFF.

V is TRBV7-3 and J is TRBJ2-3; D uncertain. The CDR3 covers 16 residues. CDR1 SGHTA and CDR2 FQGTGA come from the germline V gene. The ends were cut back, 5 bases at V and 5 bases at J, with 20 bases in the middle. In nucleotides, the CDR3 is TGTGCCAGCAGCCCCGACTCTTTACTTGCTGGAGATACGCAGTATTTT. The encoded protein is CASSPDSLLAGDTQYF.

The rearrangement links TRBV20-1 to TRBJ2-7; possibly TRBD1 for D (6 bases). The V end lost 6 bases, the J end lost 6 bases, and 18 bases lay between the germline ends. The germline CDR1 and CDR2 sequences are DFQATT and SNEGSKA (reference sequence). The CDR3 totals 13 residues. The CDR3 DNA follows: TGCAGTGCCCTACAGACAGGCTGGGGCGAGCAGTACTTC. It is translated as CSALQTGWGEQYF.

In this sample, this clonotype turned up a few times. DNA for the CDR3: TGTGCCAGCCGGAAAGGGTTAGCGGGAAGCACAGATACGCAGTATTTT. It yields the protein CASRKGLAGSTDTQYF. The chain employs TRBV6-2 or TRBV6-3 and TRBJ2-3; 8 positions agree with TRBD2. The CDR3 runs to 16 residues. V trimming: 8 bases; J trimming: 0 bases; junction bases outside the gene matches: 10. Germline CDR1 is MNHEY and CDR2 is SVGEGT.

This clonotype has ten or more counts. This chain joins TRBV20-1 and TRBJ2-5; TRBD2 agrees at 9 bases. Germline V gene sequence: CDR1 DFQATT, CDR2 SNEGSKA (reference sequence). CDR3 length equals 15 residues. Trimming took 0 bases from V and 5 from J; bases not matched to a gene: 7. This CDR3 is CSARDRLAGRETQYF. CDR3 nucleotides: TGCAGTGCTAGAGATAGGCTAGCGGGGCGGGAGACCCAGTACTTC.

The V and J genes are TRBV5-1 and TRBJ1-1, with D maybe TRBD1 (6 bases). CDR1 and CDR2 (germline): SGHRS, YFSETQ. The CDR3 loop spans 14 amino acids. Trimming took 4 bases from V and 4 from J, leaving 14 bases between them. The CDR3 coding sequence is TGCGCCAGCAGCGTGGGGGGCAGTCTCACTGAAGCTTTCTTT. Protein product: CASSVGGSLTEAFF. Filled out from reference TRBV5-1 and TRBJ1-1, the complete variable domain reads KAGVTQTPRYLIKTRGQQVTLSCSPISGHRSVSWYQQTPGQGLQFLFEYFSETQRNKGNFPGRFSGRQFSNSRSEMNVSTLELGDSALYLCASSVGGSLTEAFFGQGTRLTVV.

This clonotype has more than one count but fewer than ten. The chain links TRBV6-2 or TRBV6-3 to TRBJ2-1; tentative D call: TRBD2 (5 bases). The CDR3 has 11 amino acids. V lost 8 bases and J lost 10, with 12 bases in between. CDR1 and CDR2 from the germline V gene are MNHEY and SVGEGT. DNA for the CDR3: TGTGCCAGCTCCACCTCGGGGGAGCAGTTCTTC. Translation: CASSTSGEQFF.

The V and J genes are TRBV2 and TRBJ2-7, with D hard to call. CDR1 is SNHLY and CDR2 is FYNNEI in the germline V gene. This CDR3 comprises 16 residues. V dropped 0 bases and J dropped 1 base, with 13 bases sitting between them. CDR3 sequence reads: CASSEALLTFSYEQYF. DNA of the CDR3: TGTGCCAGCAGTGAAGCGCTACTAACCTTTTCCTACGAGCAGTACTTC. Filled out from reference TRBV2 and TRBJ2-7, the complete variable domain reads EPEVTQTPSHQVTQMGQEVILRCVPISNHLYFYWYRQILGQKVEFLVSFYNNEISEKSEIFDDQFSVERPDGSNFTLKIRSTKLEDSAMYFCASSEALLTFSYEQYFGPGTRLTVT.

This clonotype has just a few counts. This chain joins TRBV5-4 and TRBJ1-4; possibly TRBD1 for D (5 bases). The CDR3 spans 14 residues. CDR1 and CDR2 from the germline V gene are SGHNT and YYREEE (reference sequence). The germline V and J ends were trimmed by 1 base and 7 bases, with 11 bases remaining between them. The CDR3 spells CASSLPGTPEKLFF. For the CDR3, the DNA is TGTGCCAGCAGCTTGCCCGGGACCCCTGAAAAACTGTTTTTT.